Below, 14 T cell receptor beta chains from the same sample are listed, as sequenced in a study of identical twins. Each CDR3 protein gets one entry after TCRdb re-called the 5' RACE reads with MiXCR. The table includes some 1,700,000 distinct CDR3 sequences, about 31% detected once. The sample taken for sequencing was cord blood. The receptors come from a newborn girl in good health.

V usage is TRBV7-9 and J usage is TRBJ2-1; D call uncertain. The V gene's germline CDR1 is SEHNR and CDR2 FQNEAQ (reference sequence). The CDR3 covers 16 residues. Trimming removed 5 bases at V and 3 bases at J, with 17 bases between. The CDR3 nucleotides read TGTGCCAGCAGCCCGCATCCCGGGTTCGGCTACAATGAGCAGTTCTTC. It codes for CASSPHPGFGYNEQFF.

For the CDR3, the DNA is TGTGCCAGTAGTGACCAAGCTGGATGGACAGCGAGCTCCTACAATGAGCAGTTCTTC. This gives the protein CASSDQAGWTASSYNEQFF. This chain connects TRBV19 to TRBJ2-1, with D maybe TRBD1 (6 bases). CDR3 length equals 19 residues. Trimming removed 5 bases from V and 0 bases from J, with 23 bases in between. Germline V gives CDR1 LNHDA, CDR2 SQIVND (reference sequence). The full variable domain, its missing parts supplied by reference TRBV19 and TRBJ2-1, is DGGITQSPKYLFRKEGQNVTLSCEQNLNHDAMYWYRQDPGQGLRLIYYSQIVNDFQKGDIAEGYSVSREKKESFPLTVTSAQKNPTAFYLCASSDQAGWTASSYNEQFFGPGTRLTVL.

This clonotype was seen a few times. The V call is TRBV9, the J call TRBJ2-1; no firm D call. Trimming stripped 0 bases from V and 2 bases from J, with 6 bases between. Germline V gene sequence: CDR1 SGDLS, CDR2 YYNGEE. The CDR3 length is 14 residues. The CDR3 sequence is CASSVAPTYNEQFF. The CDR3 DNA reads TGTGCCAGCAGCGTAGCTCCCACCTACAATGAGCAGTTCTTC.

The chain is built from TRBV4-1 and TRBJ2-5; D gene unclear. The CDR3 is made up of 14 amino acids. V shed 0 bases and J shed 7 bases, with 12 bases lying between them. In germline, CDR1 is MGHRA, CDR2 YSYEKL. CDR3 sequence reads: CASSQEASLRTQYF. The CDR3 nucleotides are TGCGCCAGCAGCCAAGAAGCGTCCTTACGGACCCAGTACTTC.

A few counts support this clonotype. V is TRBV24-1 and J is TRBJ2-2; 7 bases are a match to TRBD1. The germline CDR1 and CDR2 sequences are KGHDR and SFDVKD. The ends lost 8 bases at V and 2 bases at J; junction bases unmatched: 4. This CDR3 comprises 14 residues. CDR3 in DNA: TGTGCCACCACAACAGGGGAAAACACCGGGGAGCTGTTTTTT. Protein product: CATTTGENTGELFF.

The rearrangement joins TRBV20-1 to TRBJ1-2; 12 bases agree with TRBD1. V lost 7 bases and J lost 3; bases outside the gene matches: 0. CDR1 and CDR2 from the germline V gene are DFQATT and SNEGSKA (reference sequence). The CDR3 spans 12 residues. CDR3 DNA: TGCAGTGGGGACAGGGGGCACTATGGCTACACCTTC. Protein sequence: CSGDRGHYGYTF.

This clonotype has a count of ten or more. The chain couples TRBV4-2 to TRBJ2-1; 13 bases are shared with TRBD2. Per germline, CDR1 LGHNA and CDR2 YNFKEQ. The J segment lost 7 bases and the V segment lost 0 bases, leaving 3 bases of the junction unmatched. The CDR3 consists of 16 residues. The DNA of the CDR3 is TGTGCCAGCAGCCAAGAAGAGGGACTAGCGGGAAATGAGCAGTTCTTC. It yields the protein CASSQEEGLAGNEQFF.

The chain combines TRBV5-1 with TRBJ2-7; D is perhaps TRBD1 (7 bases). V shed 1 base and J shed 1 base, with 12 bases lying between them. Looked up from germline, CDR1 is SGHRS and CDR2 is YFSETQ. The length of the CDR3 is 15 residues. CDR3 sequence: CASSLSQGRSYEQYF. The CDR3 bases are TGCGCCAGCAGCTTGTCACAGGGGAGGTCCTACGAGCAGTACTTC.

V and J are TRBV18 and TRBJ1-2; 7 bases are a match to TRBD1. The CDR3 totals 13 residues. Germline V gives CDR1 KGHSH, CDR2 LQKENI. J gave up 6 bases and V 5 bases, and 6 bases lay outside the gene matches. This chain's CDR3 is CASSGLTGNGYTF. The CDR3 DNA reads as TGTGCCAGCTCAGGTTTGACAGGGAATGGCTACACCTTC.

On this clonotype itself: This is likely an artifact of a read error, given a far larger clone one base away. CDR3 sequence (DNA): TGTGCCAGCAGCTTGGGACGGTTCTACGAGCGGTACTTC. Translating it yields CASSLGRFYERYF. The chain is built from TRBV7-2 and TRBJ2-7; TRBD1 or TRBD2 may be the D gene (5 bases each). Germline V lookup: CDR1 SGHTA, CDR2 FQGNSA. The CDR3 is made up of 13 amino acids.

The chain couples TRBV27 to TRBJ2-7; a possible D gene is TRBD1 (6 bases). The CDR3 loop spans 15 amino acids. Germline V gene data show CDR1 as MNHEY and CDR2 as SMNVEV (reference sequence). V was pared by 0 bases and J by 3 bases, with 12 bases between. DNA of the CDR3: TGTGCCAGCAGTTTATCTTGGGGACACCTCTACGAGCAGTACTTC. This encodes CASSLSWGHLYEQYF.

This clonotype was detected a few times. This chain links TRBV2 with TRBJ1-2, with 8 bases matching TRBD1. The germline V gene has CDR1 SNHLY and CDR2 FYNNEI. The CDR3 consists of 12 residues. J lost 10 bases, V lost 3 bases, and 4 bases had no gene match. CDR3 amino acids: CASSEAGGLYTF. The DNA of the CDR3 is TGTGCCAGCAGTGAGGCAGGGGGCCTCTACACCTTC.

In its sample, this clonotype was seen a few times. The rearrangement joins TRBV4-2 to TRBJ2-1; 7 positions agree with TRBD2. Germline trimming cut 3 bases from V and 9 bases from J; bases unmatched to any gene: 14. CDR1 LGHNA and CDR2 YNFKEQ come from the germline V gene. The CDR3 is 16 amino acids. The CDR3 loop is CASSHTRRELEFEQFF. The CDR3 nucleotides read TGTGCCAGCAGCCACACCCGGCGGGAGTTGGAATTTGAGCAGTTCTTC.

V is TRBV12-3 or TRBV12-4 and J is TRBJ2-2; D is unresolved. V was pared by 5 bases and J by 10 bases, with 14 bases between. This CDR3 spans 13 amino acids. CDR3 nucleotide sequence: TGTGCCAGCAGTATTCGCCCGGACCTGGAGCTGTTTTTT. This sequence encodes CASSIRPDLELFF.